This TCR beta chain was profiled in a study of shared clonotypes between healthy human individuals. A word on this clone: Antigen specificity is unknown.

Every immunoSEQ plate was one replicate of a subset's evenly spread DNA. Repertoires were generated with immunoSEQ multiplex PCR, while TCRdb's copy carries only in-frame clones and drops some. The data hold about 1 million clones, with under 80% observed a single time. Among the donors, all were Caucasian adults who lived in Nashville, Tennessee. The study, taken as a whole, reports: The four-donor shared clonotypes exceeded non-shared clonotypes in generation probability, with non-shared ones scoring lower.

The sample taken for sequencing was memory CD4+ T cells sorted from blood. Subset indicated: CD45RA-negative fraction. This TCR derives from a man in his late teens or twenties in good health.

CDR3 in amino acids: CASSLSLRTDTQYF. The CDR3 nucleotides are TGTGCCAGCAGCTTAAGTTTGCGCACAGATACGCAGTATTTT. The chain has TRBV5-6 and TRBJ2-3; D not resolved. From germline, CDR1 is SGHDT and CDR2 YYEEEE. The CDR3 consists of 14 residues. Between the trimmed V and J ends, which lost 2 bases and 1 base, there was a span of 8 bases.